The entry below describes one TCR beta chain. Other DNA sequences in the same sample also yield this CDR3. This sample was taken from a study of blood T cell repertoires in COVID-19. About the study: PBMCs, B-cell-depleted T cells, or T cells were the source of the cDNA or gDNA that made up the material.

Using immunoSEQ multiplex PCR, the repertoire was profiled, and TCRdb retains in-frame clones only, with some absent. The sample shows over 250,000 clones, approximately 86% of them seen only once. Residents of about two dozen US areas, aged 18 to 89 years, made up the participants. Looked up from germline, CDR1 is SGHRS and CDR2 is YFSETQ. The CDR3 extends over 15 amino acids. Trimming took 0 bases from V and 1 from J, leaving 7 bases between them. Material: PBMCs or T cells enriched from blood (not recorded which). This rearrangement joins TRBV5-1 to TRBJ2-2; TRBD1 might be the D (6 bases). This receptor was identified in a young woman who had recovered from COVID-19. The CDR3 protein is CASSLGGQNTGELFF. Written as DNA, the CDR3 is TGCGCCAGCAGCTTGGGGGGACAGAACACCGGGGAGCTGTTTTTT.